This T cell receptor beta chain was profiled in a study of blood T cell repertoires in COVID-19. The wider study: Whether acute or convalescent, the COVID-19 samples came from the United States, Italy and Spain. T cells, B-cell-depleted T cells, or PBMCs provided the cDNA or gDNA that served as material.

Profiling relied on immunoSEQ multiplex PCR, and the TCRdb table lists in-frame clones only, not all of them. The data contain some 120,000 clones, about three quarters of them singletons. This CDR3 is 15 amino acids long. Trimming removed 4 bases from V and 8 bases from J; junction bases left unmatched: 5. CDR1 SGDLS and CDR2 YYNGEE come from the germline V gene. The sequenced sample consisted of peripheral blood. The receptor was derived from a woman aged 70 to 79 with acute or convalescent COVID-19. V and J are TRBV9 and TRBJ2-1; 14 bases line up with TRBD2. The CDR3 region is CASSYGTSGGDEQFF. The CDR3 DNA is TGTGCCAGCAGCTATGGGACTAGCGGGGGCGATGAGCAGTTCTTC.